The rows below give T cell receptor beta chains drawn from one sample of a study of molecular identifiers for immune sequencing clone quantification. Using its own MiXCR run on the PCR reads, TCRdb lists one record per CDR3 protein. Of about half a million distinct CDR3 sequences detected, about a quarter appear once; the ten largest clones hold 0.7% to 0.9%. The specimen was naive CD8+ T cells from blood, with Jurkat cell RNA spiked in. Receptors were obtained from a human donor in good health. Some libraries in this study had Jurkat cell RNA spiked in. Each CDR3 is given with its conserved first and last residue. Each record gives: V gene, J gene, CDR3 protein.

>TRBV7-9|TRBJ1-1
CASSLVGQGYTEAFF
>TRBV4-3|TRBJ2-7
CASSQGPAGVYEQYF
>TRBV28|TRBJ2-1
CASIMGARLAGGSSYNEQFF
>TRBV15|TRBJ1-4
CATSRRAGEKLFF
>TRBV20-1|TRBJ2-7
CSARDLYAYEQYF
>TRBV4-3|TRBJ2-1
CASRSDHEQFF
>TRBV4-3|TRBJ2-1
CASSQGGGVQFF
>TRBV14|TRBJ2-1
CASSQEVGGAPNEQFF
>TRBV11-2|TRBJ1-1
CASSPSGAEAFF
>TRBV28|TRBJ2-1
CASTRTTSGSWREQFF
>TRBV5-3|TRBJ2-2
CASNRVANTVELFF
>TRBV20-1|TRBJ2-7
CSARDRTSSFYEQYF
>TRBV2|TRBJ2-2
CASRSLAGELFF
>TRBV6-5|TRBJ2-3
CASSYPDRLCTHSTDTQYF
>TRBV10-2|TRBJ2-4
CASSEFGRTKNIQYF
>TRBV23-1|TRBJ2-3
CASSQSKPRRGRKRTDTQYF
>TRBV7-9|TRBJ2-7
CASSHPPLPYEQYF
>TRBV27|TRBJ2-7
CASSLGQGAWLGDEQYF
>TRBV19|TRBJ1-5
CASSIDRTPQPQHF
>TRBV2|TRBJ1-1
CASSEEGTTFSEAFF
>TRBV12-5|TRBJ2-1
CASGSQGYEQFF
>TRBV6-5|TRBJ2-7
CASSLQGWYEQYF
>TRBV12-3/TRBV12-4|TRBJ2-7
CASSPAQRAYEQYF
>TRBV27|TRBJ2-7
CASSAHSGEQYF
>TRBV27|TRBJ2-7
CASSSSHSGRTYEQYF
>TRBV2|TRBJ2-1
CASSARTGSSYNEQFF
>TRBV27|TRBJ2-7
CASSLAAGDVDEQYF
>TRBV13|TRBJ2-3
CASGTQGFTDTQYF
>TRBV6-6|TRBJ2-1
CASTDPGLKDSSYNEQFF
>TRBV23-1|TRBJ2-3
CASSPRHHLYPDTQYF
>TRBV27|TRBJ1-1
CASSLTENTEAFF
>TRBV29-1|TRBJ2-3
CSVDSTDTQYF